These 27 T cell receptor beta chains originate from one sample sequenced in a study of immune evolution from preneoplasia to lung adenocarcinoma. Sequencing was performed with immunoSEQ multiplex PCR; in TCRdb, only in-frame clones are kept and a portion is missing. Of some 10,000 clones in the sample, around 80% are singletons; the top ten hold roughly 6.7%. Sequenced: FFPE lung adenocarcinoma in situ tissue. The receptor set was obtained from a person aged 60-79 years with lung adenocarcinoma.

The V call is TRBV11-3, the J call TRBJ2-3, with D tentatively TRBD1 (6 bases). CDR3 length: 15 residues. Germline V gene sequence: CDR1 SGHNT, CDR2 YENEEA. V lost 1 base, J lost 4 bases, and 12 bases lay in between. The CDR3 sequence: CASSLGGQAADTQYF. The CDR3 DNA follows: TGTGCCAGCAGCTTAGGGGGGCAGGCCGCAGATACGCAGTATTTT.

The V gene is TRBV7-3, the J gene TRBJ1-5, with 11 bases aligning to TRBD1. The CDR3 is 16 amino acids. Trimming removed 2 bases from V and 5 bases from J; junction bases left unmatched: 5. Germline V gives CDR1 SGHTA, CDR2 FQGTGA. For the CDR3, the DNA is TGTGCCAGCAGCTTAGGTGGGACAGGGGGAGATCAGCCCCAGCATTTT. The encoded protein is CASSLGGTGGDQPQHF.

This clone was seen a single time. This chain connects TRBV19 to TRBJ1-1, with a possible D match to TRBD1 (5 bases). Trimming removed 10 bases from V and 1 base from J, with 10 bases in between. Germline assignment: CDR1 LNHDA and CDR2 SQIVND (reference sequence). The CDR3 has 12 residues. The CDR3 spells CATGLRNTEAFF. The CDR3 DNA is TGTGCCACGGGACTTCGGAACACTGAAGCTTTCTTT.

The chain couples TRBV5-6 to TRBJ1-2, with TRBD1 as a possible D gene (6 bases). The CDR3 is 15 amino acids. Germline V gives CDR1 SGHDT, CDR2 YYEEEE. V shed 3 bases and J shed 3 bases, with 15 bases lying between them. CDR3 in DNA: TGTGCCAGCAGCTACATACAGGGAATAGACTATGGCTACACCTTC. The encoded protein is CASSYIQGIDYGYTF.

The chain recombines TRBV11-2 with TRBJ2-2; D is ambiguous. Per germline, CDR1 SGHAT and CDR2 FQNNGV. V was cut by 5 bases and J by 4 bases, with 20 bases left in between. The CDR3 covers 17 residues. The CDR3, as DNA: TGTGCCAGCAGCCCTAGACCAGGTTTCGTGTCCACCGGGGAGCTGTTTTTT. Encoded protein: CASSPRPGFVSTGELFF.

The chain employs TRBV25-1 and TRBJ1-1; D is uncertain. The germline V and J ends were trimmed by 2 bases and 6 bases, with 10 bases remaining between them. The length of the CDR3 is 13 residues. The V gene's germline CDR1 is MGHDK and CDR2 SYGVNS. The CDR3 nucleotides read TGTGCCAGCAGTGAAGATACACGGGCTGAAGCTTTCTTT. Its protein is CASSEDTRAEAFF.

The genes are TRBV10-1 and TRBJ2-7, with D uncertain. Per germline, CDR1 WNHNN and CDR2 SYGVQD (reference sequence). Trimming shortened V by 4 bases and J by 3 bases, and 10 bases separated the two germline ends. The CDR3 is 13 amino acids. The CDR3 sequence: CASSAGQSYEQYF. The CDR3 coding sequence is TGCGCCAGCAGTGCTGGCCAGAGCTACGAGCAGTACTTC.

V and J are TRBV11-2 and TRBJ1-2, with D possibly TRBD1 on 5 matching bases. This CDR3 has 13 residues. V was clipped by 6 bases and J by 2 bases, with 10 bases between them. Germline CDR1 SGHAT, CDR2 FQNNGV. The CDR3 DNA reads TGTGCCAGCAGACAGGTCATCAACTATGGCTACACCTTC. As protein: CASRQVINYGYTF.

The V gene is TRBV6-1, the J gene TRBJ1-1, with TRBD1 matching 7 bases. Germline V CDR1 and CDR2: MNHNS, SASEGT. The CDR3 consists of 15 residues. The ends lost 2 bases at V and 5 bases at J; junction bases unmatched: 8. In DNA, the CDR3 is TGTGCCAGCAGTGAACTGACAGGGCTGGGAACTGAAGCTTTCTTT. Translated: CASSELTGLGTEAFF.

This chain joins TRBV11-2 and TRBJ2-5; 11 bases align to TRBD1. Germline V lookup: CDR1 SGHAT, CDR2 FQNNGV. CDR3 length: 17 residues. V lost 5 bases, J lost 5 bases, and 13 bases stayed unmatched. The CDR3 spells CASSPPGQGVGRETQYF. The CDR3 nucleotides are TGTGCCAGCAGCCCCCCGGGACAGGGGGTGGGGCGGGAGACCCAGTACTTC.

CDR3 DNA sequence: TGTGCCAGCAGCTTAGAGTCTAGCGGGGGTGTCTCGCAGTTCTTC. Its translation: CASSLESSGGVSQFF. The rearrangement uses TRBV7-2 and TRBJ2-1; 10 nucleotides agree with TRBD2. V was clipped by 1 base and J by 12 bases; unmatched bases: 9. Germline CDR1 reads SGHTA; CDR2 reads FQGNSA. CDR3 length equals 15 residues. The full variable domain, with the rest looked up from reference TRBV7-2 and TRBJ2-1, is GAGVSQSPSNKVTEKGKDVELRCDPISGHTALYWYRQSLGQGLEFLIYFQGNSAPDKSGLPSDRFSAERTGGSVSTLTIQRTQQEDSAVYLCASSLESSGGVSQFFGPGTRLTVL.

The sample holds a few counts of this clone. CDR3 sequence reads: CASSVHRDSYEQYF. CDR3 sequence (DNA): TGTGCCAGCAGCGTCCACAGGGATTCCTACGAGCAGTACTTC. This chain links TRBV11-3 with TRBJ2-7; weak D call: TRBD1 (6 bases). The V and J ends lost 5 bases and 1 base respectively, with 12 bases between them. Per germline, CDR1 SGHNT and CDR2 YENEEA. There are 14 residues in the CDR3. Full variable domain (missing parts from reference TRBV11-3 and TRBJ2-7): EAGVVQSPRYKIIEKKQPVAFWCNPISGHNTLYWYLQNLGQGPELLIRYENEEAVDDSQLPKDRFSAERLKGVDSTLKIQPAELGDSAVYLCASSVHRDSYEQYFGPGTRLTVT.

The V and J genes are TRBV18 and TRBJ2-4; D is unclear. The V gene lost 0 bases and the J gene lost 6 bases, with 18 bases spanning the gap. This CDR3 contains 17 residues. Germline CDR1 is KGHSH and CDR2 is LQKENI. DNA for the CDR3: TGTGCCAGCTCACCACCGGATCAACTCTCATTAAGAAACATTCAGTACTTC. It yields the protein CASSPPDQLSLRNIQYF.

This chain joins TRBV2 and TRBJ1-1; TRBD1 matches 7 bases. The trim removed 5 bases at V and 1 base at J, leaving 4 bases unmatched. The CDR3 has 14 residues. The germline gives CDR1 SNHLY, CDR2 FYNNEI. CDR3 in amino acids: CASSYSGGNTEAFF. The CDR3 coding sequence is TGTGCCAGCAGTTACTCAGGGGGGAACACTGAAGCTTTCTTT.

The chain recombines TRBV5-1 with TRBJ2-5; 8 nucleotides agree with TRBD1. The V gene end was trimmed by 5 bases and the J gene end by 5 bases; junction bases not matched to a gene: 5. Germline V gives CDR1 SGHRS, CDR2 YFSETQ. This CDR3 comprises 13 residues. The CDR3 nucleotides read TGCGCCAGCAGGACAGGGGTTGGGGAGACCCAGTACTTC. Its protein is CASRTGVGETQYF.

This clone is large within its sample. V is TRBV2 and J is TRBJ1-1; D not resolved. The germline gives CDR1 SNHLY, CDR2 FYNNEI. The CDR3 runs 12 residues. With 6 bases removed from V and 5 bases from J, the gap between germline ends came to 10 bases. CDR3 nucleotide sequence: TGTGCCAGCAGCGGTGGGGTGACTGAAGCTTTCTTT. Its protein is CASSGGVTEAFF.

The chain employs TRBV4-3 and TRBJ2-1; no clear D. This CDR3 region has 15 residues. The V gene lost 0 bases and the J gene lost 7 bases, with 13 bases spanning the gap. CDR1 and CDR2 (germline): LGHNA, YSLEER. The CDR3 loop is CASSQDGNRINEQFF. The DNA for the CDR3 is TGCGCCAGCAGCCAAGATGGTAATAGGATAAATGAGCAGTTCTTC.

This clone came up a few times. The chain joins TRBV5-8 to TRBJ2-7; possibly TRBD2 for D (6 bases). Germline V gene sequence: CDR1 SGHTS, CDR2 YDEGEE. Trimming cost V 3 bases and J 11 bases, with 27 bases left between them. The CDR3 has 16 amino acids. The CDR3 is CASSSLAGHTKLPEYF. For the CDR3, the DNA is TGTGCCAGCAGCTCCCTCGCGGGGCATACCAAGTTACCGGAGTACTTC.

This chain links TRBV2 with TRBJ2-1; either TRBD1 or TRBD2 may supply D (5 bases each). Germline V gene data show CDR1 as SNHLY and CDR2 as FYNNEI. This CDR3 comprises 14 residues. Trimming shortened V by 0 bases and J by 11 bases, and 14 bases separated the two germline ends. The CDR3 here is CASSEALPQGQQFF. The DNA for the CDR3 is TGTGCCAGCAGTGAAGCGCTTCCCCAGGGACAGCAGTTCTTC.

V and J are TRBV30 and TRBJ1-6, with D perhaps TRBD1 (6 bases). CDR1 GTSNPN and CDR2 SVGIG come from the germline V gene (reference sequence). The CDR3 has 17 amino acids. V lost 4 bases, J lost 3 bases, and 19 bases lay in between. DNA of the CDR3: TGTGCCTGGACTACACGGGGGGGCAGGAACTATAATTCACCCCTCCACTTT. Protein product: CAWTTRGGRNYNSPLHF.

V and J are TRBV7-3 and TRBJ2-5; D remains ambiguous. The J call may not be correct, given that the DNA end is closer to TRBJ2-7. CDR3 length: 13 amino acids. Germline CDR1 is SGHTA and CDR2 is FQGTGA. CDR3 sequence reads: CASSLSGLGEQYF. DNA for the CDR3: TGTGCCAGCAGCTTAAGCGGTTTGGGCGAGCAGTACTTC.

J is TRBJ1-4 and V is TRBV7-9, with 7 bases matching TRBD1. The CDR3 extends over 15 amino acids. J was trimmed by 2 bases and V by 5 bases; bases with no gene match: 5. CDR1 is SEHNR, CDR2 FQNEAQ, per germline (reference sequence). The CDR3 DNA is TGTGCCAGCAGCCTGGGACAGCCTACTAATGAAAAACTGTTTTTT. Translating gives CASSLGQPTNEKLFF. Full variable domain (remainder filled in from reference TRBV7-9 and TRBJ1-4): DTGVSQNPRHKITKRGQNVTFRCDPISEHNRLYWYRQTLGQGPEFLTYFQNEAQLEKSRLLSDRFSAERPKGSFSTLEIQRTEQGDSAMYLCASSLGQPTNEKLFFGSGTQLSVL.

The chain couples TRBV11-3 to TRBJ2-7; 10 positions match TRBD1. The CDR3 has 14 residues. In germline, CDR1 is SGHNT, CDR2 YENEEA. V shed 4 bases and J 2 bases; nucleotides not matched to a gene: 2. The CDR3, as DNA: TGTGCCAGCAGCTCCGGGACAGGGGCCTACGAGCAGTACTTC. It translates to CASSSGTGAYEQYF.

In its sample, this clone was seen once. The rearrangement links TRBV4-1 to TRBJ1-6; no firm D call. V gave up 3 bases and J gave up 2 bases, with 14 bases separating them. Germline lookup yields CDR1 MGHRA and CDR2 YSYEKL. This CDR3 is 17 amino acids long. The CDR3 loop reads CASSQEGFGTYNSPLHF. Here the CDR3 DNA reads TGCGCCAGCAGCCAGGAAGGGTTCGGTACCTATAATTCACCCCTCCACTTT.

The chain couples TRBV6-5 to TRBJ2-7; TRBD2 aligns across 7 bases. The CDR3 consists of 14 residues. J gave up 8 bases and V 4 bases, and 11 bases lay outside the gene matches. Per germline, CDR1 MNHEY and CDR2 SVGAGI. The CDR3: CASSSPGTKSQQYF. CDR3 in DNA: TGTGCCAGCAGTTCTCCCGGGACTAAGTCACAGCAGTACTTC.

This clone occurred a few times. The V and J genes are TRBV11-1 and TRBJ2-1, with 7 bases fitting TRBD1. The CDR3 has 14 amino acids. CDR1 SGHAT and CDR2 FQDESV come from the germline V gene (reference sequence). J lost 5 bases, V lost 7 bases, and 8 bases had no gene match. The CDR3: CASKIGQVHNEQFF. The CDR3 region has the DNA TGTGCCAGCAAGATAGGACAGGTTCACAATGAGCAGTTCTTC.

V and J are TRBV29-1 and TRBJ2-3, with TRBD1 matching over 8 bases. CDR1 is SQVTM and CDR2 is ANQGSEA in the germline V gene. V was clipped by 4 bases and J by 2 bases; unmatched bases: 8. CDR3 length equals 15 residues. The DNA for the CDR3 is TGCAGCGTTGCCGGCGACAGGGGTGTCACAGATACGCAGTATTTT. It translates to CSVAGDRGVTDTQYF.